This passage covers 23 T cell receptor beta chains from one sample sequenced in a study of vaccination and CD4 T cells after COVID-19 (dated by TCRdb to the early 2020s). The library was prepared using PCR. TCRdb shows the sequencer as Illumina iSeq 100. DNA from cultured CD4+ T cells underwent TCR sequencing with the Oncomine TCR Beta short-read assay at the Johns Hopkins FTIC core. Genomic DNA was extracted from the cultured CD4+ T cells with the QIAamp micro DNA kit. TCRdb reran the public reads through fastp at Q25 and MiXCR, keeping productive beta chains. All rows with the same CDR3 protein become a single entry with the most common DNA and genes. This sample lists approximately 10,000 distinct CDR3 sequences; around 36% were detected once. In total, the top ten clones hold roughly 15% of the sample. The treatment or condition label corresponds to: roughly 11-day PBMC culture with coronavirus spike peptide pools or control peptides (ViraFEST assay). CD4+ T cells from unexposed donors were collected before the COVID-19 pandemic (2011-2018).

Their antigens remain unidentified. Sequenced input: CD4+ T cells from blood, cultured in vitro. The receptors shown here come from a human donor in good health.

This clonotype was observed a few times. Here the CDR3 DNA reads TGTGCCATCAGCCTCGGGGTTGGGCAGCCCCAGCATTTT. This translates into CAISLGVGQPQHF. J is TRBJ1-5 and V is TRBV10-3; D remains ambiguous. Germline loops: CDR1 ENHRY, CDR2 SYGVKD. Deletions cut 6 bases from V and 7 bases from J, with 13 bases between. CDR3 length: 13 amino acids.

The sample holds a few counts of this clonotype. This rearrangement joins TRBV6-1 to TRBJ2-5, with 8 bases lining up with TRBD2. The CDR3 spans 15 residues. The germline V gene encodes CDR1 MNHNS and CDR2 SASEGT. After removal of 8 bases from V and 5 bases from J, the junction contained 13 bases not matched to a gene. The CDR3: CASYMSGTRGETQYF. The CDR3 DNA follows: TGTGCCAGCTACATGTCCGGGACTAGGGGTGAGACCCAGTACTTC.

The chain employs TRBV20-1 and TRBJ1-5; a weak D match, TRBD1 (6 bases). Germline-derived CDR1 and CDR2 are DFQATT and SNEGSKA (reference sequence). The V end lost 0 bases, the J end lost 4 bases, and 19 bases lay between the germline ends. This CDR3 contains 17 residues. The CDR3 sequence: CSARDAREGQGNQPQHF. CDR3 coding DNA: TGCAGTGCTAGAGATGCCCGGGAGGGACAAGGTAATCAGCCCCAGCATTTT.

The sample holds one count of this clonotype. The genes are TRBV4-3 and TRBJ2-7; D gene ambiguous. Per germline, CDR1 LGHNA and CDR2 YSLEER. The V and J ends lost 1 base and 5 bases respectively, with 3 bases between them. The CDR3 loop spans 11 amino acids. CDR3 coding DNA: TGCGCCAGCAGCCAAGGTCACGAGCAGTACTTC. Residues: CASSQGHEQYF.

This clonotype qualifies as medium-sized. This rearrangement joins TRBV6-2 or TRBV6-3 to TRBJ2-2; D is ambiguous. The CDR3 runs 12 residues. CDR1 is MNHEY and CDR2 is SVGEGT in the germline V gene. V was trimmed by 5 bases and J by 2 bases, leaving 3 bases between them. CDR3 coding DNA: TGTGCCAGCAGTACTAACACCGGGGAGCTGTTTTTT. Residues: CASSTNTGELFF.

This chain's CDR3 is CASSQTGFSETQYF. The DNA for the CDR3 is TGTGCCAGCAGCCAGACAGGGTTTAGTGAGACCCAGTACTTC. This chain connects TRBV7-3 to TRBJ2-5; 7 bases are a match to TRBD1. Per germline, CDR1 SGHTA and CDR2 FQGTGA. There are 14 residues in the CDR3. The V gene end was trimmed by 5 bases and the J gene end by 5 bases; junction bases not matched to a gene: 8.

The chain carries TRBV7-2 and TRBJ1-2, with a possible D match to TRBD1 (5 bases). Germline V CDR1 and CDR2: SGHTA, FQGNSA. The CDR3 totals 16 residues. Trimming cost V 5 bases and J 8 bases, with 24 bases left between them. The CDR3 is CASSTPFDRGARGYTF. Here the CDR3 DNA reads TGTGCCAGCAGCACCCCGTTCGACCGGGGCGCAAGGGGCTACACCTTC.

The rearrangement uses TRBV7-2 and TRBJ2-3; D gene unclear. Per germline, CDR1 SGHTA and CDR2 FQGNSA. Trimming stripped 2 bases from V and 0 bases from J, with 12 bases between. The CDR3 loop spans 16 amino acids. The CDR3 DNA follows: TGTGCCAGCAGCTTATCAGGAGACCCTAGCACAGATACGCAGTATTTT. It encodes CASSLSGDPSTDTQYF.

This chain uses TRBV19 with TRBJ1-1; 12 nucleotides match TRBD1. CDR3 length: 15 residues. Germline V gene lookup returns CDR1 LNHDA and CDR2 SQIVND (reference sequence). With V trimmed by 7 bases and J by 4 bases, 7 bases remained unmatched. CDR3 in amino acids: CASKLGTGGRTEAFF. CDR3 bases: TGTGCCAGTAAATTAGGGACAGGGGGCCGCACTGAAGCTTTCTTT.

The gene calls are TRBV11-3 and TRBJ1-3; D not certain. The CDR3 has 13 amino acids. Germline assignment: CDR1 SGHNT and CDR2 YENEEA. V was trimmed by 4 bases and J by 3 bases, leaving 7 bases between them. The CDR3 DNA is TGTGCCAGCAGCTCGAGGAGTGGAAACACCATATATTTT. Its translation: CASSSRSGNTIYF.

V usage is TRBV6-1 and J usage is TRBJ2-7; weak D call: TRBD2 (5 bases). Trimming took off 5 bases at V and 4 bases at J, with 18 bases between the two ends. Germline CDR1 MNHNS, CDR2 SASEGT. This CDR3 is built from 15 residues. CDR3 nucleotide sequence: TGTGCCAGCAGTACCTTGTGGGCTAGCTCATACGAGCAGTACTTC. Its translation: CASSTLWASSYEQYF.

This chain uses TRBV28 with TRBJ1-2; D is possibly TRBD1 (5 bases). V lost 5 bases and J lost 5, with 9 bases in between. The CDR3 is 12 residues long. CDR1 and CDR2 (germline): MDHEN, SYDVKM. CDR3 in DNA: TGTGCCAGCAGTCCCAGACAGTATGGCTACACCTTC. As protein: CASSPRQYGYTF.

The chain joins TRBV6-1 to TRBJ2-7; 7 nucleotides line up with TRBD1. V shed 8 bases and J 3 bases; nucleotides not matched to a gene: 7. Germline loops: CDR1 MNHNS, CDR2 SASEGT. The CDR3 sequence is 13 residues long. CDR3 nucleotide sequence: TGTGCCAGCGGAAAACGGACAGGCTACGAGCAGTACTTC. Protein sequence: CASGKRTGYEQYF.

In this sample, this clonotype turned up a few times. The V and J genes are TRBV15 and TRBJ1-1, with 10 bases lining up with TRBD1. V dropped 3 bases and J dropped 5; count of bases not matched to a gene: 9. Germline CDR1 reads LNHNV; CDR2 reads YYDKDF (reference sequence). This CDR3 comprises 16 residues. The CDR3 protein is CATSRGTGEGWTEAFF. The DNA of the CDR3 is TGTGCCACCAGCAGGGGGACAGGGGAGGGTTGGACTGAAGCTTTCTTT.

The chain carries TRBV28 and TRBJ1-6; weak D call: TRBD1 (5 bases). CDR3 size: 18 residues. V lost 4 bases and J 8 bases, leaving 24 bases between the germline ends. The germline gives CDR1 MDHEN, CDR2 SYDVKM. CDR3 in amino acids: CASSSPTSAGPGDSPLHF. CDR3 nucleotide sequence: TGTGCCAGCAGTTCCCCGACCTCGGCAGGCCCGGGGGATTCACCCCTCCACTTT.

The CDR3: CASSLRGGWNQPQHF. CDR3 in DNA: TGTGCCAGCAGCCTACGAGGGGGCTGGAATCAGCCCCAGCATTTT. The chain joins TRBV27 to TRBJ1-5; 7 bases are a match to TRBD1. Looked up from germline, CDR1 is MNHEY and CDR2 is SMNVEV (reference sequence). The J segment lost 4 bases and the V segment lost 6 bases, leaving 9 bases of the junction unmatched. The CDR3 consists of 15 residues.

V is TRBV2 and J is TRBJ2-5; the D is unclear. This CDR3 region has 14 residues. V gave up 9 bases and J gave up 1 base, with 15 bases separating them. The germline V gene has CDR1 SNHLY and CDR2 FYNNEI. CDR3 sequence (DNA): TGTGCCAGGAGAATGGGTACATCCCAAGAGACCCAGTACTTC. It is translated as CARRMGTSQETQYF. Full variable domain (rest looked up from reference TRBV2 and TRBJ2-5): EPEVTQTPSHQVTQMGQEVILRCVPISNHLYFYWYRQILGQKVEFLVSFYNNEISEKSEIFDDQFSVERPDGSNFTLKIRSTKLEDSAMYFCARRMGTSQETQYFGPGTRLLVL.

Only one count was recorded for this clonotype. This sequence joins TRBV11-3 and TRBJ2-3; unclear D gene. Trimming left V 3 bases short and J 3 bases short, with 7 bases between. This CDR3 has 13 amino acids. Germline V gene data show CDR1 as SGHNT and CDR2 as YENEEA. CDR3 in DNA: TGTGCCAGCAGCTTTTCCGCAACAGATACGCAGTATTTT. This gives the protein CASSFSATDTQYF.

This chain joins TRBV19 and TRBJ1-5; 9 bases are shared with TRBD1. V shed 7 bases, J shed 6 bases, and the junction held 7 bases outside the gene matches. Per the germline V gene, CDR1 is LNHDA and CDR2 is SQIVND (reference sequence). This CDR3 region has 14 residues. CDR3 sequence (DNA): TGTGCCAGTACCCCGGGACAGGGTAGTCAGCCCCAGCATTTT. This codes for CASTPGQGSQPQHF.

Only a few counts were recorded for this clonotype. V and J are TRBV7-6 and TRBJ1-1; weak D call: TRBD1 (5 bases). This CDR3 spans 13 amino acids. CDR1 and CDR2 (germline): SGHVS, FNYEAQ. V gave up 5 bases and J gave up 3 bases, with 10 bases separating them. The CDR3 DNA is TGTGCCAGCAGCCGCTCGGGGGACACTGAAGCTTTCTTT. Amino acid sequence: CASSRSGDTEAFF.

This clonotype was counted once. The gene calls are TRBV5-3 and TRBJ1-6, with TRBD1 matching over 8 bases. TRBV5-3 is annotated as an ORF whose role is uncertain. Losses at the gene ends were 8 bases for V and 6 bases for J; bases not matched to a gene: 16. This CDR3 is built from 17 residues. CDR3: CASQALSNDRGNSPLHF. The CDR3 DNA sequence: TGTGCCAGCCAGGCTCTATCTAATGACAGGGGTAATTCACCCCTCCACTTT.

V is TRBV18 and J is TRBJ2-7, with 8 bases identical to TRBD2. The CDR3 consists of 16 residues. V lost 1 base, J lost 4 bases, and 9 bases stayed unmatched. Germline CDR1 reads KGHSH; CDR2 reads LQKENI. Here the CDR3 reads CASSPRLGGTRYEQYF. In DNA form, the CDR3 reads TGTGCCAGCTCACCACGTCTCGGTGGGACTAGGTACGAGCAGTACTTC.

This clonotype has more than one count but fewer than ten. The chain uses TRBV19 and TRBJ2-1, with 8 nucleotides matching TRBD1. Germline CDR1 and CDR2: LNHDA and SQIVND (reference sequence). The CDR3 contains 16 residues. V was pared by 2 bases and J by 5 bases, with 8 bases of the junction left unmatched. The CDR3, as DNA: TGTGCCAGTAGTATATCCGACAGGGGAATTGACAATGAGCAGTTCTTC. Translation gives CASSISDRGIDNEQFF.